Listed here are 7 T cell receptor beta chains from one sample, sequenced in a study of PD-1 blockade in classical Hodgkin lymphoma. Generated by immunoSEQ multiplex PCR, the TCRdb table keeps only in-frame clones and is missing some. Here the sample spans approximately 52,000 clones, approximately 89% being singletons. The time point: cycle 4 day 1 (C4D1), after less than seven weeks of nivolumab. All trial patients relapsed after autologous stem cell transplantation. Sequencing used peripheral blood mononuclear cells (PBMCs), obtained before the fourth cycle of nivolumab. These receptors were taken from a human donor with classical Hodgkin lymphoma.

The chain carries TRBV19 and TRBJ2-1; D perhaps matches TRBD2 (5 bases). V gave up 3 bases and J gave up 6 bases, with 12 bases separating them. CDR1 LNHDA and CDR2 SQIVND come from the germline V gene (reference sequence). The CDR3 length is 14 residues. CDR3 DNA: TGTGCCAGTAGTATTTCGGCGGGCAGCAATGAGCAGTTCTTC. It translates to CASSISAGSNEQFF.

The chain recombines TRBV18 with TRBJ1-5, with 8 nucleotides matching TRBD1. The length of the CDR3 is 15 residues. Losses at the gene ends were 0 bases for V and 4 bases for J; bases not matched to a gene: 2. CDR1 is KGHSH, CDR2 LQKENI, per germline. The CDR3 here is CASSPPTGGNQPQHF. The CDR3 DNA is TGTGCCAGCTCACCACCCACAGGGGGTAATCAGCCCCAGCATTTT.

CDR3 region: CASSIRGVPEKLFF. The CDR3 DNA sequence: TGTGCCAGTAGTATTCGGGGAGTTCCCGAAAAACTGTTTTTT. This chain uses TRBV19 with TRBJ1-4, with D uncertain. The CDR3 extends over 14 amino acids. V lost 3 bases to trimming and J lost 8 bases, with 13 bases between them. The germline V gene has CDR1 LNHDA and CDR2 SQIVND (reference sequence).

V usage is TRBV7-2 and J usage is TRBJ2-1, with D unclear. The CDR3 spans 14 residues. Germline loops: CDR1 SGHTA, CDR2 FQGNSA. The ends were cut back, 3 bases at V and 6 bases at J, with 12 bases in the middle. The CDR3: CASSFSRAGNEQFF. The CDR3, as DNA: TGTGCCAGCAGCTTCTCACGAGCTGGCAATGAGCAGTTCTTC.

The chain has TRBV19 and TRBJ2-4; no clear D. From germline, CDR1 is LNHDA and CDR2 SQIVND (reference sequence). CDR3 length: 14 residues. V shed 5 bases and J shed 4 bases, with 12 bases lying between them. The CDR3 DNA sequence: TGTGCCAGTAGTGAAAGGGCCAGAAAAAACATTCAGTACTTC. It encodes CASSERARKNIQYF. Together with reference TRBV19 and TRBJ2-4, the CDR3 gives the full variable domain: DGGITQSPKYLFRKEGQNVTLSCEQNLNHDAMYWYRQDPGQGLRLIYYSQIVNDFQKGDIAEGYSVSREKKESFPLTVTSAQKNPTAFYLCASSERARKNIQYFGAGTRLSVL.

The rearrangement uses TRBV6-1 and TRBJ1-5; no reliable D call. With 2 bases removed from V and 0 bases from J, the gap between germline ends came to 11 bases. In germline, CDR1 is MNHNS, CDR2 SASEGT. This CDR3 region has 16 residues. The chain's CDR3 is CASSEFGEYSNQPQHF. CDR3 coding DNA: TGTGCCAGCAGTGAATTCGGGGAATATAGCAATCAGCCCCAGCATTTT.

This chain connects TRBV10-1 to TRBJ1-5; weak D call: TRBD1 (5 bases). Germline CDR1 is WNHNN and CDR2 is SYGVQD (reference sequence). This CDR3 is built from 15 residues. Trimming removed 3 bases from V and 7 bases from J, with 16 bases in between. Here the CDR3 reads CASSEYPRGNQPQHF. As DNA, the CDR3 is TGCGCCAGCAGTGAATATCCTCGGGGGAACCAGCCCCAGCATTTT.